This TCR beta chain was found in a study of memory CD4+ T cells and cytomegalovirus serostatus. In the study overall: Of the healthy Belgian adults, several were CMV seropositive and fewer than 30 seronegative.

Germline-derived CDR1 and CDR2 are GTSNPN and SVGIG (reference sequence). V trimming: 2 bases; J trimming: 1 base; junction bases outside the gene matches: 6. The CDR3 has 16 amino acids. Single viable CD3+CD4+CD8-CD45RO+ cells were sorted as the memory CD4+ T cells. TCRdb's table, derived via immunoSEQ multiplex PCR, lists solely in-frame clones and lacks some. The sample has approximately 61,000 clones; around 82% are singletons. V is TRBV30 and J is TRBJ1-4; 8 nucleotides agree with TRBD1. The clonotype originates from an adult in good health and CMV-seronegative. Some clones in this sample may be carry-over from other donors' samples. Specimen: memory CD4+ T cells from blood. The CDR3 sequence: CAWSQGALGTNEKLFF. CDR3 bases: TGTGCCTGGAGTCAGGGGGCACTCGGAACTAATGAAAAACTGTTTTTT. The full variable domain, completed using reference TRBV30 and TRBJ1-4, is SQTIHQWPATLVQPVGSPLSLECTVEGTSNPNLYWYRQAAGRGLQLLFYSVGIGQISSEVPQNLSASRPQDRQFILSSKKLLLSDSGFYLCAWSQGALGTNEKLFFGSGTQLSVL.